A selection of T cell receptor beta chains follows, all from one sample in a study of beta chain features in type 1 diabetes. Measured with immunoSEQ multiplex PCR; TCRdb has only the in-frame clones, and not every one. Of 150,000 or so clones listed, roughly 9% are singletons. The sequenced material came from central memory CD4+ T cells from blood. The receptors originated from a woman between 18 and 29 years old in good health. CDR3s include the opening cysteine and the closing phenylalanine or tryptophan. The order of the fields is V gene, J gene, clone size, D gene, CDR3 protein, CDR3 DNA. The D gene is left open where the match is weak. Expanded clones get a size class; other rows say once, few or many, or leave the size out.

TRBV7-3,TRBJ2-2,few,TRBD2,CASSPGLASGELFF,TGTGCCAGCAGCCCGGGACTAGCGAGCGGGGAGCTGTTTTTT
TRBV7-2,TRBJ2-3,.,TRBD2,CASSFGGMAGTDTQYF,TGTGCCAGCAGCTTCGGGGGGATGGCCGGCACAGATACGCAGTATTTT
TRBV30,TRBJ1-1,few,TRBD1,CAWSGGRGDGNTEAFF,TGTGCCTGGAGTGGCGGCAGGGGGGACGGAAACACTGAAGCTTTCTTT
TRBV2,TRBJ2-2,.,.,CASYFQGRVGTGELFF,TGTGCCAGCTATTTTCAGGGAAGGGTAGGGACCGGGGAGCTGTTTTTT
TRBV18,TRBJ2-2,.,.,CASSPSSRELFF,TGTGCCAGCTCACCATCATCCCGGGAGCTGTTTTTT
TRBV7-9,TRBJ2-5,few,.,CASSLWVAHYLETQYF,TGTGCCAGCAGCTTATGGGTGGCGCACTATCTAGAGACCCAGTACTTC
TRBV5-6,TRBJ2-1,.,.,CASSFGLTNNEQFF,TGTGCCAGCAGCTTCGGACTAACCAACAATGAGCAGTTCTTC
TRBV30,TRBJ2-4,.,TRBD2,CAWTLTSGRSKNIQYF,TGTGCCTGGACCCTGACTAGCGGGAGATCTAAAAACATTCAGTACTTC
TRBV5-1,TRBJ1-5,few,TRBD1,CASSSMGQGGQPQHF,TGCGCCAGCAGCTCAATGGGACAGGGAGGACAGCCCCAGCATTTT
TRBV19,TRBJ2-2,.,.,CASSINHRTGELFF,TGTGCCAGTAGTATAAATCACAGGACCGGGGAGCTGTTTTTT
TRBV7-9,TRBJ1-1,.,.,CASSLNGFTEAFF,TGTGCCAGCAGCTTAAACGGTTTCACTGAAGCTTTCTTT
TRBV9,TRBJ2-3,.,.,CASIRLLTSTDTQYF,TGTGCCAGCATCCGACTGCTAACTAGCACAGATACGCAGTATTTT
TRBV2,TRBJ2-2,few,.,CASSEAAGLSGELFF,TGTGCCAGCAGTGAAGCGGCAGGGCTTAGCGGGGAGCTGTTTTTT
TRBV9,TRBJ1-2,.,.,CASSAARERGDGYTF,TGTGCCAGCAGCGCGGCTAGGGAGAGAGGAGATGGCTACACCTTC
TRBV9,TRBJ1-2,.,.,CASSVAGNGYTF,TGTGCCAGCAGCGTAGCAGGAAATGGCTACACCTTC
TRBV19,TRBJ2-7,.,TRBD1,CASSKQGASSYEQYF,TGTGCCAGTAGTAAACAGGGGGCGAGCTCCTACGAGCAGTACTTC
TRBV7-2,TRBJ1-1,few,.,CASSLGGHRNTEAFF,TGTGCCAGCAGCTTAGGCGGACATCGGAACACTGAAGCTTTCTTT
TRBV7-3,TRBJ2-1,few,TRBD2,CASSLDQGGTSAYNEQFF,TGTGCCAGCAGCTTAGATCAAGGAGGGACTAGCGCTTACAATGAGCAGTTCTTC
TRBV5-6,TRBJ2-1,.,.,CASSLTGQRNEQFF,TGTGCCAGCAGCTTGACTGGACAGAGAAATGAGCAGTTCTTC
TRBV5-1,TRBJ1-5,few,.,CASRQGVDNQPQHF,TGCGCCAGCAGACAGGGCGTAGACAATCAGCCCCAGCATTTT
TRBV9,TRBJ1-1,few,.,CASTPGGGGTEAFF,TGTGCCAGCACCCCCGGTGGGGGCGGCACTGAAGCTTTCTTT
TRBV9,TRBJ1-1,once,TRBD1,CASSVAGGKGTEAFF,TGTGCCAGCAGCGTAGCAGGGGGCAAGGGCACTGAAGCTTTCTTT
TRBV4-3,TRBJ1-1,few,.,CASSLSWGDTEAFF,TGCGCCAGCAGCCTTTCCTGGGGGGACACTGAAGCTTTCTTT
TRBV29-1,TRBJ1-1,few,TRBD1,CSVSDRSGTEAFF,TGCAGCGTTTCGGACAGGTCTGGCACTGAAGCTTTCTTT
TRBV30,TRBJ1-5,.,.,CAWSVRASQPQHF,TGTGCCTGGAGTGTCAGGGCAAGTCAGCCCCAGCATTTT
TRBV12-5,TRBJ1-2,.,TRBD1,CASAREAGGVYGYTF,TGTGCTAGTGCCCGCGAGGCAGGGGGCGTCTATGGCTACACCTTC
TRBV7-9,TRBJ1-2,.,TRBD1,CASSFGQGVDYGYTF,TGTGCCAGCAGCTTCGGACAGGGTGTCGACTATGGCTACACCTTC
TRBV13,TRBJ2-3,few,.,CASSLAGGPSTDTQYF,TGTGCCAGCAGCTTAGCGGGCGGGCCCAGCACAGATACGCAGTATTTT
TRBV7-7,TRBJ2-3,.,.,CASSTTWTDTQYF,TGTGCTAGCAGCACCACTTGGACAGATACGCAGTATTTT
TRBV29-1,TRBJ2-5,.,TRBD1,CSVRQGRETQYF,TGCAGCGTTAGACAGGGTCGAGAGACCCAGTACTTC
TRBV18,TRBJ2-7,many,.,CASSPAGALAYEQYF,TGTGCCAGCTCACCGGCAGGGGCGCTCGCCTACGAGCAGTACTTC
TRBV19,TRBJ2-1,.,.,CASSKTYDGQFF,TGTGCCAGTAGTAAAACATACGATGGGCAGTTCTTC
TRBV7-9,TRBJ1-5,.,.,CASRGEDGQPQHF,TGTGCCAGTCGGGGGGAAGACGGGCAGCCCCAGCATTTT
TRBV2,TRBJ1-5,few,.,CASNVGGQPQPQHF,TGTGCCAGCAATGTGGGAGGGCAGCCTCAGCCCCAGCATTTT
TRBV5-1,TRBJ2-1,many,TRBD2,CASSTSGRVPYNEQFF,TGCGCCAGCAGCACTAGCGGGAGGGTCCCCTACAATGAGCAGTTCTTC
TRBV19,TRBJ1-2,many,.,CASSSLRTAYGYTF,TGTGCCAGTAGTTCCCTCAGGACAGCATATGGCTACACCTTC
TRBV23-1,TRBJ1-5,.,TRBD1,CASSQERGQGEKSNQPQHF,TGCGCCAGCAGTCAAGAAAGGGGACAGGGAGAGAAAAGCAATCAGCCCCAGCATTTT
TRBV4-1,TRBJ2-3,many,.,CASSQVILLGTDTQYF,TGCGCCAGCAGCCAAGTAATTCTACTCGGCACAGATACGCAGTATTTT
TRBV5-1,TRBJ2-1,few,TRBD2,CASTLTSGTNEQFF,TGCGCCAGCACTCTGACTAGCGGGACGAATGAGCAGTTCTTC
TRBV6-6,TRBJ2-3,.,TRBD1,CASSFVQGARTDTQYF,TGTGCCAGCAGTTTTGTCCAGGGGGCAAGAACAGATACGCAGTATTTT
TRBV5-6,TRBJ2-1,few,TRBD2,CASSFSPTGWAGDNEQFF,TGTGCCAGCAGCTTCTCACCCACCGGTTGGGCGGGAGACAATGAGCAGTTCTTC
TRBV9,TRBJ2-1,few,.,CASSGQGYEGDEQFF,TGTGCCAGCAGCGGCCAGGGATATGAGGGGGATGAGCAGTTCTTC
TRBV7-3,TRBJ2-1,few,TRBD2,CASSLDSGGPWNEQFF,TGTGCCAGCAGCCTTGACAGCGGGGGCCCCTGGAATGAGCAGTTCTTC
TRBV27,TRBJ2-7,.,TRBD2,CASSWAGRGYEQYF,TGTGCCAGCAGTTGGGCAGGGCGGGGGTACGAGCAGTACTTC